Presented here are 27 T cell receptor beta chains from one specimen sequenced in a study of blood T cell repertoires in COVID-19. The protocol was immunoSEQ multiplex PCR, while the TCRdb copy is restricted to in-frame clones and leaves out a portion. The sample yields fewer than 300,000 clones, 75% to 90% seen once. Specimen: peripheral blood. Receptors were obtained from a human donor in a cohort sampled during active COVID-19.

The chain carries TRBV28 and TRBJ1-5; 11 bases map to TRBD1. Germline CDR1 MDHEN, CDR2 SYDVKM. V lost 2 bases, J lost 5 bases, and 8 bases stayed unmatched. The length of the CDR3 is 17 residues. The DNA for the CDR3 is TGTGCCAGCAGTTTAGCCGGGACAGGGGGTAATTATCAGCCCCAGCATTTT. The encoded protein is CASSLAGTGGNYQPQHF.

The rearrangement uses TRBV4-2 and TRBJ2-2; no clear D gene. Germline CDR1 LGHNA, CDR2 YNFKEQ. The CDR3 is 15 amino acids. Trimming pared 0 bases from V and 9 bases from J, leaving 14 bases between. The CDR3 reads CASSQEYPASRELFF. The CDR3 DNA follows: TGTGCCAGCAGCCAAGAATATCCAGCGTCAAGGGAGCTGTTTTTT.

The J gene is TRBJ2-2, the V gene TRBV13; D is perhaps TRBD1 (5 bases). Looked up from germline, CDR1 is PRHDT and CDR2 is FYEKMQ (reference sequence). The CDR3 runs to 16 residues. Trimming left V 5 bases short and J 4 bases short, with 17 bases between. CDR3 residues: CASSPGSLVTTGELFF. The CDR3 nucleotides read TGTGCCAGCAGCCCAGGGTCCCTAGTCACCACCGGGGAGCTGTTTTTT.

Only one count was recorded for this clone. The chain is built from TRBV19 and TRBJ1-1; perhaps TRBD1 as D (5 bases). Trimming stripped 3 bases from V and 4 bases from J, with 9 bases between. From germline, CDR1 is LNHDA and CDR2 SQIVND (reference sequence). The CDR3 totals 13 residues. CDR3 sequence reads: CASSILGVTEAFF. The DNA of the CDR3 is TGTGCCAGTAGTATCTTAGGGGTCACTGAAGCTTTCTTT.

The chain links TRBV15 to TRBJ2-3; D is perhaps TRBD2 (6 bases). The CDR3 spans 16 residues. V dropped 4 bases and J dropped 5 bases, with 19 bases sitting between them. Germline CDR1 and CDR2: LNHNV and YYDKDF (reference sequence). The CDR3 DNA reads TGTGCCACCAGCACGACCTTAGCGGCCTACGGAGATACGCAGTATTTT. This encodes CATSTTLAAYGDTQYF.

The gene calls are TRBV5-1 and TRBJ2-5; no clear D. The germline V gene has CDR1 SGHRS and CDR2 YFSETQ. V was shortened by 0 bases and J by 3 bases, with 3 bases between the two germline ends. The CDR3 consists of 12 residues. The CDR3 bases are TGCGCCAGCAGCTTGGGCGAAGAGACCCAGTACTTC. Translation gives CASSLGEETQYF.

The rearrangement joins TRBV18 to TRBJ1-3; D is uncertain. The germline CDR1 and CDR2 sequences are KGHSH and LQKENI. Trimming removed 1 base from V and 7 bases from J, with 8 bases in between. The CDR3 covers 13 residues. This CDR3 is CASSPRGVNTIYF. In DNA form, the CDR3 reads TGTGCCAGCTCACCACGGGGAGTCAACACCATATATTTT. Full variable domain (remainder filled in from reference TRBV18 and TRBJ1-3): NAGVMQNPRHLVRRRGQEARLRCSPMKGHSHVYWYRQLPEEGLKFMVYLQKENIIDESGMPKERFSAEFPKEGPSILRIQQVVRGDSAAYFCASSPRGVNTIYFGEGSWLTVV.

The CDR3 bases are TGTGCCAGCAGGTACTCTAGCGGAATCACAGATACGCAGTATTTT. Amino acid sequence: CASRYSSGITDTQYF. The V and J genes are TRBV2 and TRBJ2-3; 7 positions agree with TRBD2. Germline CDR1 SNHLY, CDR2 FYNNEI. This CDR3 has 15 residues. V lost 6 bases to trimming and J lost 2 bases; unmatched junction nucleotides: 8.

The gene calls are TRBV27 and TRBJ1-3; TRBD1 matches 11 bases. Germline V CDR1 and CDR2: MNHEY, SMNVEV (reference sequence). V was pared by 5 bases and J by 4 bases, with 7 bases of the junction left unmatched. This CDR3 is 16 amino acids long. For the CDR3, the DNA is TGTGCCAGCAGTATGGGACAGGGGGTGAAGGGAAACACCATATATTTT. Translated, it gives CASSMGQGVKGNTIYF.

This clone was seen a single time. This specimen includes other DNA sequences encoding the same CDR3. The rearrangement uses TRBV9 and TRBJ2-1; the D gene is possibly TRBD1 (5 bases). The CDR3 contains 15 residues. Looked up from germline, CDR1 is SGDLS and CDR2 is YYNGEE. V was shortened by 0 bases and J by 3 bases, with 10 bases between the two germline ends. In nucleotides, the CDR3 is TGTGCCAGCAGCGTAGGCACAGGTGGCTACAATGAGCAGTTCTTC. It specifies CASSVGTGGYNEQFF.

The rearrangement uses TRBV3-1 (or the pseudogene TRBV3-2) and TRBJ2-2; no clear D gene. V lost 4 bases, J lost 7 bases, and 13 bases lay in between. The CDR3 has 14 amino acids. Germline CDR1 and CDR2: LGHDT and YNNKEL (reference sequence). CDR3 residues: CASSPFYSNGELFF. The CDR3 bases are TGTGCCAGCAGCCCCTTTTACTCGAACGGGGAGCTGTTTTTT.

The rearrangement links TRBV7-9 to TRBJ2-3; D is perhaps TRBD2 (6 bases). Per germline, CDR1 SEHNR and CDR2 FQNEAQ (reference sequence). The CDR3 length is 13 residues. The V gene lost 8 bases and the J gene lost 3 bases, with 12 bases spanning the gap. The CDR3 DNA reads TGTGCCAGCGGACTATCATTTACAGATACGCAGTATTTT. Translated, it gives CASGLSFTDTQYF.

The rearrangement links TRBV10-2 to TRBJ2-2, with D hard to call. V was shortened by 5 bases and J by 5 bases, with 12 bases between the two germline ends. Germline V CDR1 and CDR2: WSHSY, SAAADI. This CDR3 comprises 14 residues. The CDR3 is CASSHVVETGELFF. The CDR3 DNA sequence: TGCGCCAGCAGTCACGTGGTGGAGACCGGGGAGCTGTTTTTT.

The CDR3 DNA sequence: TGTGCCAGCAGCTCCTTCGGTGGCGACAGGGTCCCGCGGGGCTACACCTTC. Its translation is CASSSFGGDRVPRGYTF. This chain uses TRBV7-3 with TRBJ1-2, with 7 bases matching TRBD1. This CDR3 has 17 amino acids. Germline assignment: CDR1 SGHTA and CDR2 FQGTGA. J gave up 8 bases and V 4 bases, and 19 bases lay outside the gene matches. Full variable domain (rest looked up from reference TRBV7-3 and TRBJ1-2): GAGVSQTPSNKVTEKGKYVELRCDPISGHTALYWYRQSLGQGPEFLIYFQGTGAADDSGLPNDRFFAVRPEGSVSTLKIQRTERGDSAVYLCASSSFGGDRVPRGYTFGSGTRLTVV.

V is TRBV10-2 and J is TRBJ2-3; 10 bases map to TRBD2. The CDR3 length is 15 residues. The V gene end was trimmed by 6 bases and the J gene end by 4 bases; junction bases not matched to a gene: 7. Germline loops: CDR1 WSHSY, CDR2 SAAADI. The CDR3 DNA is TGCGCCAGCAGGCTAAGCGGGAGGGTTGCAGATACGCAGTATTTT. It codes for CASRLSGRVADTQYF.

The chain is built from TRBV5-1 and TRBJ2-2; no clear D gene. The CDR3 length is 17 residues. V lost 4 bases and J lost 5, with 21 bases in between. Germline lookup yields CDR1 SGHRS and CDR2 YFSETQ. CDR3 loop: CASSPYPPGSSTGELFF. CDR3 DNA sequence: TGCGCCAGCAGCCCCTACCCACCGGGTTCCTCAACCGGGGAGCTGTTTTTT.

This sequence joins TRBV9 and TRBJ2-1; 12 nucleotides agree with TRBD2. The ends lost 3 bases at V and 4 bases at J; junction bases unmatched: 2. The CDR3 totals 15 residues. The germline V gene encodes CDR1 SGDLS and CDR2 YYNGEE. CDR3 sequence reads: CASSAGTSGYNEQFF. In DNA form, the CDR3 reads TGTGCCAGCAGCGCCGGGACTAGCGGGTACAATGAGCAGTTCTTC.

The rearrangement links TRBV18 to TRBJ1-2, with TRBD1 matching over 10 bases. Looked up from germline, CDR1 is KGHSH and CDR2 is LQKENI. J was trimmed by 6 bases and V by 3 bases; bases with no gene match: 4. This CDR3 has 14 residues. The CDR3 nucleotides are TGTGCCAGCTCACCGCGGGACAGGGGTCATGGCTACACCTTC. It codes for CASSPRDRGHGYTF.

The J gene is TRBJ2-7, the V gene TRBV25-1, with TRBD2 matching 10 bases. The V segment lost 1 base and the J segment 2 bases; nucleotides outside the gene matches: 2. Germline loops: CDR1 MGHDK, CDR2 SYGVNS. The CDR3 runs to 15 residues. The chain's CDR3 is CASSEFSGGPYEQYF. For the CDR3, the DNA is TGTGCCAGCAGTGAATTTAGCGGGGGGCCCTACGAGCAGTACTTC.

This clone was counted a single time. This CDR3 reads CASSLLGLAQETQYF. In DNA form, the CDR3 reads TGCGCCAGCAGCTTGTTAGGGCTAGCTCAGGAGACCCAGTACTTC. The gene calls are TRBV5-1 and TRBJ2-5, with a possible D match to TRBD2 (5 bases). Germline V gene lookup returns CDR1 SGHRS and CDR2 YFSETQ. This CDR3 region has 15 residues. The ends were cut back, 1 base at V and 5 bases at J, with 15 bases in the middle.

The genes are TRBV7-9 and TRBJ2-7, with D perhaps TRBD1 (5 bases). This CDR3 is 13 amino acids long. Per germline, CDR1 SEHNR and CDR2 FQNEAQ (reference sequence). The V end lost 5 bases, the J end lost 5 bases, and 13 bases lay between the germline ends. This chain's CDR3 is CASSPAKGNEQYF. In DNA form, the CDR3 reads TGTGCCAGCAGCCCAGCGAAGGGGAACGAGCAGTACTTC.

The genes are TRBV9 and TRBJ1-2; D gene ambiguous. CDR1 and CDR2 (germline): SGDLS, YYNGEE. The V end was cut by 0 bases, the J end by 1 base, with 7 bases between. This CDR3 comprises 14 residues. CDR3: CASSVAQFNYGYTF. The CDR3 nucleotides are TGTGCCAGCAGCGTAGCACAGTTTAACTATGGCTACACCTTC.

The CDR3 bases are TGTGCCAGCAGCTTAGAACTGCGGACCGGGGAGCTGTTTTTT. Its protein product is CASSLELRTGELFF. V and J are TRBV7-6 and TRBJ2-2; D is unresolved. V lost 1 base and J 5 bases, leaving 8 bases between the germline ends. This CDR3 is 14 amino acids long. The V gene's germline CDR1 is SGHVS and CDR2 FNYEAQ.

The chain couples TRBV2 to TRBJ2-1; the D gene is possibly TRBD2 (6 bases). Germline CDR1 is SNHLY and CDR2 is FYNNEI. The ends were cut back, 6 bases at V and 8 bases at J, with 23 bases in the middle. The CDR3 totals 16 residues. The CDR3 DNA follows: TGTGCCAGCAGAACCCGGGACCTGTTCCGCGGGGATGAGCAGTTCTTC. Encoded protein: CASRTRDLFRGDEQFF.

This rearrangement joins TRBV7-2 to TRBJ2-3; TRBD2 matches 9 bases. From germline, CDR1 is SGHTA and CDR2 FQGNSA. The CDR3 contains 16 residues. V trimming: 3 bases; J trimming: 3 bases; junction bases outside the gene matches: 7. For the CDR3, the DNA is TGTGCCAGCAGCTTGCTAGCGGGGAGAAGTACAGATACGCAGTATTTT. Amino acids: CASSLLAGRSTDTQYF.

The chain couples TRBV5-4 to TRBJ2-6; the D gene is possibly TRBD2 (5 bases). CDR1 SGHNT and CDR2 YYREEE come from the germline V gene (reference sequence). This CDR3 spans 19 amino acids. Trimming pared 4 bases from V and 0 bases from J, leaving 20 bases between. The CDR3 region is CASSVRDYGISSGANVLTF. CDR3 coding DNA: TGTGCCAGCAGCGTCCGGGATTACGGAATATCCTCTGGGGCCAACGTCCTGACTTTC.

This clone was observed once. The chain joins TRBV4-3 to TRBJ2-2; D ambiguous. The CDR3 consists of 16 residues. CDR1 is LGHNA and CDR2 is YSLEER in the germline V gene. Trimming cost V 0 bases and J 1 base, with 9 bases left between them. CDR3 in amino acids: CASSQDVPLNTGELFF. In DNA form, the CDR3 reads TGCGCCAGCAGCCAAGATGTCCCACTGAACACCGGGGAGCTGTTTTTT.